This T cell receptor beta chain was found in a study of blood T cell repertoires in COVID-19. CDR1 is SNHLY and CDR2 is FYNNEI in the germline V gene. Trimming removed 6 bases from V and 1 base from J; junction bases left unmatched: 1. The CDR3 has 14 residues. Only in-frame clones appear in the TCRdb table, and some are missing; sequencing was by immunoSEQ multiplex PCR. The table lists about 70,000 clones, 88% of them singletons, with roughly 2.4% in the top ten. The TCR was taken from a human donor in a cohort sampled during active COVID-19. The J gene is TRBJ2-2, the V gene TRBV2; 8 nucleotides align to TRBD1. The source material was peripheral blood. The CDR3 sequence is CASSGQGNTGELFF. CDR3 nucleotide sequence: TGTGCCAGCAGCGGACAGGGGAACACCGGGGAGCTGTTTTTT.